This T cell receptor (beta chain) was recorded in a study of cytomegalovirus exposure and HLA in healthy donors. With regard to this clone: Its matching antigen is unknown.

The PCR made use of 60 Vbeta and 13 Jbeta primers. The repertoire was sequenced with immunoSEQ multiplex PCR; TCRdb's copy has only in-frame clones and lacks some. The profile covers approximately 90,000 clones, with around 77% appearing a single time and around 3.2% taken by the ten largest. Although they were nominally healthy when sampled, donors likely had unrecorded immune exposures. Study observations and caveats: The authors reported that TCR beta sequences could predict HLA-A and HLA-B alleles. These predictions were accurate for most subjects in the first cohort. Among TCR sequences, most were rare, though some public TCRs appeared in many donors.

The V and J ends lost 10 bases and 4 bases respectively, with 18 bases between them. The germline V gene encodes CDR1 SGDLS and CDR2 YYNGEE. There are 14 residues in the CDR3. V usage is TRBV9 and J usage is TRBJ2-1; perhaps TRBD1 as D (6 bases). Source material: PBMCs. The receptor comes from a man aged 35 to 55 in good health and CMV-seronegative. CDR3 sequence (DNA): TGTGCCGGAGAAGACCGGGACACTTACAATGAGCAGTTCTTC. It encodes CAGEDRDTYNEQFF. Full variable domain (remainder filled in from reference TRBV9 and TRBJ2-1): DSGVTQTPKHLITATGQRVTLRCSPRSGDLSVYWYQQSLDQGLQFLIQYYNGEERAKGNILERFSAQQFPDLHSELNLSSLELGDSALYFCAGEDRDTYNEQFFGPGTRLTVL.